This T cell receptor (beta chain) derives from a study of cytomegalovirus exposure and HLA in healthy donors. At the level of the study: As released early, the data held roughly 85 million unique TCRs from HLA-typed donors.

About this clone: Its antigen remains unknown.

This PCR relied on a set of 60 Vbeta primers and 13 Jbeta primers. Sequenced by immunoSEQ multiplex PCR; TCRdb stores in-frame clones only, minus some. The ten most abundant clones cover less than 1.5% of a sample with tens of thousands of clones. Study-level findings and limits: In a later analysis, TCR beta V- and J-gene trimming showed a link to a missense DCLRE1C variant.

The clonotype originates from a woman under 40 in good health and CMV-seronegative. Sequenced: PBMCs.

The CDR3 loop reads CASSPRGQGNTEAFF. The CDR3 DNA follows: TGTGCCAGCAGCCCCAGGGGTCAAGGGAACACTGAAGCTTTCTTT. The rearrangement joins TRBV6-6 to TRBJ1-1, with D maybe TRBD1 (6 bases). Germline V gene sequence: CDR1 MNHNY, CDR2 SVGAGI (reference sequence). The ends were cut back, 6 bases at V and 1 base at J, with 15 bases in the middle. There are 15 residues in the CDR3.